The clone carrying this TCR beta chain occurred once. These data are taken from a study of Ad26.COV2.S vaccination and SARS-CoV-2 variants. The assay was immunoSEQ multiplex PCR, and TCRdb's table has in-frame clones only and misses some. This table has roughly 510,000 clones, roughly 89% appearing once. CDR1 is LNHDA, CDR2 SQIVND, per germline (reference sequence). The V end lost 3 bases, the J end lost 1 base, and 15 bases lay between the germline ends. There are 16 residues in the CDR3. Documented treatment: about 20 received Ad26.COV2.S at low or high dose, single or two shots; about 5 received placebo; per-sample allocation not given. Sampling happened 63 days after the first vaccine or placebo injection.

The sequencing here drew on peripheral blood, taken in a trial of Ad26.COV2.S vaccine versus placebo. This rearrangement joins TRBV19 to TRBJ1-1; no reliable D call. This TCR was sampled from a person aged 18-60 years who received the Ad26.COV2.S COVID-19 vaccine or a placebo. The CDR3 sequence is CASSILGTGRNTEAFF. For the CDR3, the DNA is TGTGCCAGTAGTATCCTCGGAACGGGAAGGAACACTGAAGCTTTCTTT.